Detailed here is one T cell receptor beta chain. Its antigen remains undetermined. The input lacks base qualities; no much larger clone sits a single base away. The sample belongs to a study of T-cell reconstitution after alpha-beta-depleted transplantation in children (dated by TCRdb to 2015 to 2016). About the investigation overall: Using TCR repertoire profiling, the study followed T-cell immune reconstitution in a quantitative way in children after TCRalphabeta/CD19-depleted allogeneic hematopoietic cell transplantation.

To prepare the library, PCR was applied. The sequencing machine was an Illumina HiSeq 2500. To normalize quantification of the TCRbeta repertoire, the TCR libraries were built with molecular barcoding that relied on unique molecular identifiers. TCRdb handled the public reads itself, with Q25 trimming in fastp and clone calling in MiXCR, and kept productive beta chains. Under each unique CDR3 protein, matching rows form one entry showing the most common genes and DNA. Here the sample has just over 950,000 distinct CDR3 sequences; roughly 29% occur a single time. The ten most abundant clones make up roughly 28% of the sample. General study outcomes and caveats: The high TCRbeta diversity at day 60 in some patients was ascribed to recipient T cells and intrathymic progenitors that had survived conditioning. Over the following months the frequencies of hyperexpanded clones went down, and after one year T-cell counts and TCRbeta diversity were mostly credited to newly produced T cells. The apparently early recovery of alphabetaT-cell counts about two months after transplant reportedly depended on only several hundred rapidly expanded clones that came from non-depleted graft cells.

The V end gives up 5 bases and the J end 3 bases, leaving 8 bases in the junction not matched to a gene. Measured from the cysteine to the phenylalanine, the CDR3 is 14 residues long. The DNA shown is the 42-base CDR3, in frame from base 1. According to the germline V gene, CDR1 reads SQVTM and CDR2 reads ANQGSEA. Taken with the paper, the label for treatment or condition translates to: allogeneic hematopoietic cell transplantation with graft depleted of TCRalphabeta T cells and CD19 B cells. The transplant recipients were children given TCRalphabeta/CD19-depleted allogeneic hematopoietic cell grafts.

The chain employs TRBV29-1 and TRBJ2-5; 8 bases in the junction line up with TRBD1. This material consisted of PBMCs, mostly from graft donor cells, taken 360 days after TCRalphabeta/CD19-depleted stem cell transplant. This clonotype was sampled from a boy under three years old who had a stem cell transplant for SCID, so the T cells may come from the graft donor. Read as DNA, the sequence is TGCAGCGTTCGACAACGGACAGGGAAAGAGACCCAGTACTTC. Translated, this gives CSVRQRTGKETQYF.